This T cell receptor (beta chain) was profiled in a study of shared clonotypes between healthy human individuals. Broader study findings: Naive CD4 clonotypes were shared across a few donors at roughly 5.5%.

This clone is a singleton in its sample. The target antigen is unknown. The CDR3 loop spans 15 amino acids. J was trimmed by 2 bases and V by 7 bases; bases with no gene match: 9. The germline V gene encodes CDR1 SQVTM and CDR2 ANQGSEA. The test was conducted at deep level. Profiling relied on immunoSEQ multiplex PCR, and the TCRdb table lists in-frame clones only, not all of them. The table includes about 2.3 million clones, around 92% detected once. This clonotype was sampled from a man between 18 and 35 years old in good health. Some clones in this sample may be carry-over from other donors' samples. Sequenced: naive CD4+ T cells from PBMCs. The subset was: CD45RA+ positively selected. The V gene is TRBV29-1, the J gene TRBJ2-1; 9 nucleotides match TRBD2. The CDR3 nucleotides read TGCAGCGCTCACCCTAGCGGGATCGCCTACAATGAGCAGTTCTTC. As protein: CSAHPSGIAYNEQFF.